These T cell receptor beta chains were read from a single sample in a study of beta chain features in type 1 diabetes. Generated by immunoSEQ multiplex PCR, the TCRdb table keeps only in-frame clones and is missing some. This table holds about 700,000 clones, roughly 12% found once. Specimen: naive CD4+ T cells from blood. These receptors were collected from a man aged 18-30 years with type 1 diabetes. Both conserved end residues are part of each CDR3. A D gene is named only where the DNA matches it firmly. Clone size is not always given. Where it is, it says once, few, many or a class for expanded clones.

D gene	V gene	clone size	J gene	CDR3 DNA	CDR3 protein
TRBD1	TRBV5-1	NA	TRBJ2-7	TGCGCCAGCAGCCCCCGGACAGGGGAAGACGAGCAGTACTTC	CASSPRTGEDEQYF
NA	TRBV21-1	many	TRBJ2-5	TGTGCCCACAAGGGGCCAGCGGGGGCCGCCTTGGGGACCCAGTACTTC	CAHKGPAGAALGTQYF
NA	TRBV9	few	TRBJ2-7	TGTGCCAGCAGCCCCCGGACGGACCCCTCCTACGAGCAGTACTTC	CASSPRTDPSYEQYF
NA	TRBV27	NA	TRBJ2-3	TGTGCCAGCAGTTCCTATCAAACCCTGAGCACAGATACGCAGTATTTT	CASSSYQTLSTDTQYF
TRBD2	TRBV7-7	few	TRBJ2-1	TGTGCTAGCAGCCCTTCGGGGGGACCCTACAATGAGCAGTTCTTC	CASSPSGGPYNEQFF
NA	TRBV19	few	TRBJ2-3	TGTGCCAGTAGGCCCTGGACAAGTAGCACAGATACGCAGTATTTT	CASRPWTSSTDTQYF
NA	TRBV11-2	NA	TRBJ2-6	TGTGCCAGCAGCTTAGACCCCTCTGGGGCCAACGTCCTGACTTTC	CASSLDPSGANVLTF
NA	TRBV30	NA	TRBJ2-5	TGTGCCTGGCTCGATGGGGCCAGTGCCTCGACCCAGTACTTC	CAWLDGASASTQYF
NA	TRBV5-6	NA	TRBJ1-5	TGTGCCAGCAGCGGTAGACAGGCGTATCAGCCCCAGCATTTT	CASSGRQAYQPQHF
NA	TRBV19	NA	TRBJ1-3	TGTGCCAGTACCCTCGGAAGGGGACCCTCTGGAAACACCATATATTTT	CASTLGRGPSGNTIYF
TRBD1	TRBV18	NA	TRBJ2-7	TGTGCCAGCTCACCCTCCGACAGGGGGCAGTACTTC	CASSPSDRGQYF
NA	TRBV6-1	NA	TRBJ1-5	TGTGCCAGCACAGGATACAATCAGCCCCAGCATTTT	CASTGYNQPQHF
NA	TRBV30	NA	TRBJ2-1	TGTGCCTGGAGGGGAGGGGGGAGCTCCTACAATGAGCAGTTCTTC	CAWRGGGSSYNEQFF
TRBD1	TRBV6-1	few	TRBJ2-7	TGTGCCAGCAGTGACCTTGGACAGGGAATCTACGAGCAGTACTTC	CASSDLGQGIYEQYF
TRBD1	TRBV5-4	few	TRBJ2-5	TGTGCCAGCAGCTCCCGACAGGGGGCGCGGGAGACCCAGTACTTC	CASSSRQGARETQYF
NA	TRBV7-8	few	TRBJ2-5	TGTGCCAGCAGCTTACCGGGACTGATGGTAGAGACCCAGTACTTC	CASSLPGLMVETQYF
NA	TRBV29-1	few	TRBJ1-4	TGCAGCGTTGGGCAGGAGCTTGGGGAAAAACTGTTTTTT	CSVGQELGEKLFF